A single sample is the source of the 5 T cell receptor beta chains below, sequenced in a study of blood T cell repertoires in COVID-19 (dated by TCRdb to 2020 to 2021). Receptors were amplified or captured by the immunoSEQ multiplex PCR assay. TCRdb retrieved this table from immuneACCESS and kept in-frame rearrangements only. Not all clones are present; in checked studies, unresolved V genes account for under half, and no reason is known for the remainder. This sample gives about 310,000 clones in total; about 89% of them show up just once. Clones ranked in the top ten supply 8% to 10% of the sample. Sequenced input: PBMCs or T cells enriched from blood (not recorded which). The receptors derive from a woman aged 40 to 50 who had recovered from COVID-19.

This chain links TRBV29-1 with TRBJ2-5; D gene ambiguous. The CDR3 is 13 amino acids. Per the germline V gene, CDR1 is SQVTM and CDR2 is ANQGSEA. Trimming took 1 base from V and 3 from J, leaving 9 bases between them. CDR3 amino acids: CSVEVMSEETQYF. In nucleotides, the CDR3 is TGCAGCGTTGAAGTAATGTCAGAAGAGACCCAGTACTTC. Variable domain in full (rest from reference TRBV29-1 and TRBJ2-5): SAVISQKPSRDICQRGTSLTIQCQVDSQVTMMFWYRQQPGQSLTLIATANQGSEATYESGFVIDKFPISRPNLTFSTLTVSNMSPEDSSIYLCSVEVMSEETQYFGPGTRLLVL.

The CDR3 DNA follows: TGCGCCAGCAGCCAGGGCTTGAGGAGCGGATACACAGATACGCAGTATTTT. Its translation: CASSQGLRSGYTDTQYF. The chain employs TRBV4-3 and TRBJ2-3; D is perhaps TRBD2 (5 bases). This CDR3 is 17 amino acids long. V lost 3 bases, J lost 2 bases, and 18 bases lay in between. Per the germline V gene, CDR1 is LGHNA and CDR2 is YSLEER.

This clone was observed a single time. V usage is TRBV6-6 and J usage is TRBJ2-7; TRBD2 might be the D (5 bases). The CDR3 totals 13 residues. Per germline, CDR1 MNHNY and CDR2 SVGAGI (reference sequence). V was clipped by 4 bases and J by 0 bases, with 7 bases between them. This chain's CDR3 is CASSLGSSYEQYF. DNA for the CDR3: TGTGCCAGCAGTTTGGGGAGCTCCTACGAGCAGTACTTC.

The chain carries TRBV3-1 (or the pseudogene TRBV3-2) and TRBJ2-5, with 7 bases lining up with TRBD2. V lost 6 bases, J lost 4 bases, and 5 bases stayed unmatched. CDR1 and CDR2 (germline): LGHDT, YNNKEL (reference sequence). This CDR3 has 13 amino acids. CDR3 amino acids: CASRAWGGETQYF. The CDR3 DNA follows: TGTGCCAGCAGGGCCTGGGGGGGAGAGACCCAGTACTTC.

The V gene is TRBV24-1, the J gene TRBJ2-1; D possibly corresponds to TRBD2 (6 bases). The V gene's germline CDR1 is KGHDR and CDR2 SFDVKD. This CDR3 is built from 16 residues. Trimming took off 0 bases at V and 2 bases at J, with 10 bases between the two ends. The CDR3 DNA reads TGTGCCACCAGTGATTTGACTAGCCAAGCCTACAATGAGCAGTTCTTC. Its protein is CATSDLTSQAYNEQFF.